Detailed here is one T cell receptor beta chain. Germline V gives CDR1 MNHEY, CDR2 SVGEGT. The CDR3 loop spans 11 amino acids. The V gene lost 2 bases and the J gene lost 8 bases, with 6 bases spanning the gap. Some clones are missing from TCRdb's copy, which holds only in-frame ones; the method was immunoSEQ multiplex PCR. Of 250,000 to 400,000 clones listed, 87% are singletons. This sample was taken from a study of blood T cell repertoires in COVID-19. Looking at the study overall: Acute and convalescent COVID-19 samples came from the United States, Italy and Spain. T cells, B-cell-depleted T cells, or PBMCs supplied cDNA or gDNA.

Recovered participants had two consecutive negative NP/OP PCR tests, healthcare professional clearance, or symptom resolution. Material for sequencing was PBMCs or T cells enriched from blood (not recorded which). This TCR came from a woman in her 30s who had recovered from COVID-19. The chain has TRBV6-2 or TRBV6-3 and TRBJ1-2; D is perhaps TRBD1 (5 bases). In DNA form, the CDR3 reads TGTGCCAGCAGTTACCAGGGAGGCTACACCTTC. This codes for CASSYQGGYTF.